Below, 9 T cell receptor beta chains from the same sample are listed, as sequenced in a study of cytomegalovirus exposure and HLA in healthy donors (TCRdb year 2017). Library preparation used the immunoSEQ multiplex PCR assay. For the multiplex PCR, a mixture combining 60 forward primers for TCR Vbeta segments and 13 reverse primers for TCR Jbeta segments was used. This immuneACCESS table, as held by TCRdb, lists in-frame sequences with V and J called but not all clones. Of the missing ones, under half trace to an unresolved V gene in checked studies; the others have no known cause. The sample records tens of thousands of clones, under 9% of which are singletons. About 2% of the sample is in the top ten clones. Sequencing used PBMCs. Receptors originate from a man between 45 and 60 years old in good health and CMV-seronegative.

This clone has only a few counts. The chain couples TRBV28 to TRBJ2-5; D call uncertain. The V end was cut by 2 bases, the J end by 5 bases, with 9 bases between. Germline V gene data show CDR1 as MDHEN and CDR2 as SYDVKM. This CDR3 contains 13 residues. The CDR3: CASSLNNPETQYF. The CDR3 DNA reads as TGTGCCAGCAGTTTAAACAATCCGGAGACCCAGTACTTC.

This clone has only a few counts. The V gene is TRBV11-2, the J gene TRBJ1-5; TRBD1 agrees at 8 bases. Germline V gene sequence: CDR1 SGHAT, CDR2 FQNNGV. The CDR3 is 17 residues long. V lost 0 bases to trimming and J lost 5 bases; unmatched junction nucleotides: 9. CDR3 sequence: CASSLDGTGESDQPQHF. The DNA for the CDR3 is TGTGCCAGCAGCTTAGATGGGACAGGAGAATCAGATCAGCCCCAGCATTTT.

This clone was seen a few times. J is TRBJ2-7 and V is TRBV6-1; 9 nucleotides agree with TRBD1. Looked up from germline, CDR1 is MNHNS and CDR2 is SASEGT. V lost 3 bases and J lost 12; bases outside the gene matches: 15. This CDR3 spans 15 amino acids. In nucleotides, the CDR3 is TGTGCCAGCAGTGATGCGTTGGACAGGGGCGCCGAGATGTACTTC. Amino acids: CASSDALDRGAEMYF.

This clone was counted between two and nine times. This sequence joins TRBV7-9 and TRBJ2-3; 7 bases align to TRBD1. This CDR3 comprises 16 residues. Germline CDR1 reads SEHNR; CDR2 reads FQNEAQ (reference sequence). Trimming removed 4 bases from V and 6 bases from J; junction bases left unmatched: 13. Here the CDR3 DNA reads TGTGCCAGCAGCTCCGGACAGGCCCTGGTCGGCGATACGCAGTATTTT. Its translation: CASSSGQALVGDTQYF.

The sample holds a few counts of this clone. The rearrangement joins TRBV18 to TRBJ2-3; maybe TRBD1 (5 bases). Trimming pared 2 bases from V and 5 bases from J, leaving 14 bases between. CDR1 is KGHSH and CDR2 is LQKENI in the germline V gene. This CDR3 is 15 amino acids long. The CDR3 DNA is TGTGCCAGCTCACCAGGGCCAGGGATGGGAGATACGCAGTATTTT. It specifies CASSPGPGMGDTQYF.

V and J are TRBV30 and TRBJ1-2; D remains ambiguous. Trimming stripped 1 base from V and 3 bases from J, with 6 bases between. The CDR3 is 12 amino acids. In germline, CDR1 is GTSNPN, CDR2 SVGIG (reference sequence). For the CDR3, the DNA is TGTGCCTGGAGTGACTCCCACTATGGCTACACCTTC. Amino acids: CAWSDSHYGYTF.

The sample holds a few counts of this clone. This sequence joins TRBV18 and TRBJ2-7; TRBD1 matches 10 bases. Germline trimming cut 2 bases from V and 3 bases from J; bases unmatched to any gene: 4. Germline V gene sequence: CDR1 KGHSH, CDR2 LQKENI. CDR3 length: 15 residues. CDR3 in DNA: TGTGCCAGCTCACCAGACAGGGGGCGATACTACGAGCAGTACTTC. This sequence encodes CASSPDRGRYYEQYF.

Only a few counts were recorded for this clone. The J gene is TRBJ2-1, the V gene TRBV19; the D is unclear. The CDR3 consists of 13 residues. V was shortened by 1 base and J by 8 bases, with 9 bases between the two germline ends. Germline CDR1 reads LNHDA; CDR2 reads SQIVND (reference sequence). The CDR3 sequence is CASSIGLFDEQFF. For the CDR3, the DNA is TGTGCCAGTAGTATAGGTCTATTTGATGAGCAGTTCTTC.

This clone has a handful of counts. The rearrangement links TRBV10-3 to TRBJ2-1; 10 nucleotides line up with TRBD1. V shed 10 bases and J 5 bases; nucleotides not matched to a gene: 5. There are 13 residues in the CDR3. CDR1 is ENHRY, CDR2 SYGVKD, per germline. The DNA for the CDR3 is TGTGCCACCCGACAGGGGGCGAACAATGAGCAGTTCTTC. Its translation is CATRQGANNEQFF.